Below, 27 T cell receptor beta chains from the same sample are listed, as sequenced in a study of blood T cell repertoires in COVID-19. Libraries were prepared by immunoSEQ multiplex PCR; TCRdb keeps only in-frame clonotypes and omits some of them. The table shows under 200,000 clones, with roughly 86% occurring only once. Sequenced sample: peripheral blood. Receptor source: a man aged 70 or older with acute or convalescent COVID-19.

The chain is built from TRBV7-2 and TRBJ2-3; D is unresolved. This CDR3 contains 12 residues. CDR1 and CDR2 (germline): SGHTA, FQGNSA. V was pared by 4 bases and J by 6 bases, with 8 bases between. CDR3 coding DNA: TGTGCCAGCAGCTCATACGGGGATACGCAGTATTTT. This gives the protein CASSSYGDTQYF.

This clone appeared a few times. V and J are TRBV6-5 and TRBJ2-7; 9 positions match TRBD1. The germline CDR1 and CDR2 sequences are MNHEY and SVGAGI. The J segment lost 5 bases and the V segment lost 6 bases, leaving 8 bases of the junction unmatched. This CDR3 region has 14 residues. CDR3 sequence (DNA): TGTGCCAGCAGACGGTGGGACAGGGTGAACGAGCAGTACTTC. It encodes CASRRWDRVNEQYF.

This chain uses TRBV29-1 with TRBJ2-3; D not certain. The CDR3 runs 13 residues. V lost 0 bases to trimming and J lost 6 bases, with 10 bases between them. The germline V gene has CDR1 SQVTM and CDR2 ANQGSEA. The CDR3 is CSVEDEVADTQYF. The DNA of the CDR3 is TGCAGCGTTGAAGACGAGGTAGCTGATACGCAGTATTTT.

CDR3 sequence (DNA): TGCGCCAGCAGCCCCATTAACCCCCCTACTAGCAATGAGCAGTTCTTC. This gives the protein CASSPINPPTSNEQFF. The V gene is TRBV5-1, the J gene TRBJ2-1; TRBD2 is a possible D gene (5 bases). Trimming took 4 bases from V and 6 from J, leaving 20 bases between them. The CDR3 consists of 16 residues. Germline V CDR1 and CDR2: SGHRS, YFSETQ.

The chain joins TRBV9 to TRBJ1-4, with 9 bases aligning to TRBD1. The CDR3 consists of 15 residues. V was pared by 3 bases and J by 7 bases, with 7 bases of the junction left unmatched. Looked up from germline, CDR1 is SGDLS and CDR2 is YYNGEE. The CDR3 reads CASSGRDRVLEKLFF. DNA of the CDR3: TGTGCCAGCAGCGGCCGGGACAGGGTGCTTGAAAAACTGTTTTTT.

The CDR3 protein is CASSLISREETQYF. CDR3 coding DNA: TGTGCCAGCAGCTTAATATCCAGGGAAGAGACCCAGTACTTC. The rearrangement links TRBV7-8 to TRBJ2-5; weak D call: TRBD1 (5 bases). The CDR3 has 14 residues. Trimming took 2 bases from V and 3 from J, leaving 10 bases between them. Germline assignment: CDR1 SGHVS and CDR2 FQNEAQ.

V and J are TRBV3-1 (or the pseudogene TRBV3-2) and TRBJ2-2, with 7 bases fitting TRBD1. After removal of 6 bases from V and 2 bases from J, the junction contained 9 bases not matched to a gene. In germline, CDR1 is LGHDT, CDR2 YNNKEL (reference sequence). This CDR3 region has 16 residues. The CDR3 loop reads CASREWGQSNTGELFF. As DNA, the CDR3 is TGTGCCAGCAGGGAGTGGGGACAGTCTAACACCGGGGAGCTGTTTTTT.

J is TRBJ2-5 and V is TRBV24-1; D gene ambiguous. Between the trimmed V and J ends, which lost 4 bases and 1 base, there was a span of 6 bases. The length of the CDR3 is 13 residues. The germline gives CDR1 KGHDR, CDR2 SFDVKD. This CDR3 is CATSEAGQETQYF. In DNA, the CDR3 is TGTGCCACCAGTGAGGCAGGCCAAGAGACCCAGTACTTC.

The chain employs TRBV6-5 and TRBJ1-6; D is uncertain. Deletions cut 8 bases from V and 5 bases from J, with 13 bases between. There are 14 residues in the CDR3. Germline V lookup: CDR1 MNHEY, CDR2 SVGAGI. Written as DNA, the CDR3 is TGTGCCAGCGGCCTGAACAGAGATAATTCACCCCTCCACTTT. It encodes CASGLNRDNSPLHF.

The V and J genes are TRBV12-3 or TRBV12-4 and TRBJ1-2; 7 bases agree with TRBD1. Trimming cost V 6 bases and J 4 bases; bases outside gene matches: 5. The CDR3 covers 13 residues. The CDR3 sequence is CASSRDRVYGYTF. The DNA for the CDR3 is TGTGCCAGCAGCCGAGACAGGGTCTATGGCTACACCTTC.

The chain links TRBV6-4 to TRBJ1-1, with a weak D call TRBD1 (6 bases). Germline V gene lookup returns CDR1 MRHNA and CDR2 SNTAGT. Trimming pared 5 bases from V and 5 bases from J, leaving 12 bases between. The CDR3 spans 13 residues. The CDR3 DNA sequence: TGTGCCAGCAGTCAGAACAGGGAAACTGAAGCTTTCTTT. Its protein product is CASSQNRETEAFF.

CDR3 sequence: CATPREGWTAGGYTGELFF. The CDR3 nucleotides read TGCGCCACACCACGGGAAGGCTGGACGGCGGGAGGGTACACCGGGGAGCTGTTTTTT. The chain joins TRBV10-2 to TRBJ2-2, with 9 bases aligning to TRBD2. The CDR3 loop spans 19 amino acids. Germline V gives CDR1 WSHSY, CDR2 SAAADI. J lost 3 bases, V lost 10 bases, and 21 bases had no gene match.

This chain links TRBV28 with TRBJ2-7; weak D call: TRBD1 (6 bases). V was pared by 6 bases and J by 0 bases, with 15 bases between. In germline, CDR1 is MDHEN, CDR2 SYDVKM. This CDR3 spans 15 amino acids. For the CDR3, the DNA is TGTGCCAGCAGGATTGGACAGCTAGACTCCTACGAGCAGTACTTC. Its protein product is CASRIGQLDSYEQYF.

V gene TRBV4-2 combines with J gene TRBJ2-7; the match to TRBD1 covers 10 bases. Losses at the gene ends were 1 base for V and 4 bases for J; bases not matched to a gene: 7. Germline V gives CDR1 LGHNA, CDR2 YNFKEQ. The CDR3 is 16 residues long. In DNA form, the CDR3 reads TGTGCCAGCAGCCAAGCATTAGGACAGGGGGTATACGAGCAGTACTTC. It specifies CASSQALGQGVYEQYF.

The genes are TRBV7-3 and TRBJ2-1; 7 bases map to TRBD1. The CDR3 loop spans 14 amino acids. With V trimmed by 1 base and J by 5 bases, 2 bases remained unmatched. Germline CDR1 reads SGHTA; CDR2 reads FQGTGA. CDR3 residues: CASSLRGGHNEQFF. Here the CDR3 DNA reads TGTGCCAGCAGCTTAAGAGGGGGCCACAATGAGCAGTTCTTC.

In DNA form, the CDR3 reads TGTGCCAGCGCGGGACAGGGTACCGGGGAGCTGTTTTTT. Residues: CASAGQGTGELFF. The chain joins TRBV2 to TRBJ2-2; 9 positions agree with TRBD1. The V gene's germline CDR1 is SNHLY and CDR2 FYNNEI. The V and J ends lost 8 bases and 5 bases, in that order; junction bases with no gene match: 3. The CDR3 length is 13 residues.

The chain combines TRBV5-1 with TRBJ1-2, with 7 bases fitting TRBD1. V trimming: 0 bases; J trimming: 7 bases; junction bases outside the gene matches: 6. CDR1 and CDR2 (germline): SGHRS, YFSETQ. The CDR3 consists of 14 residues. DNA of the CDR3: TGCGCCAGCAGCTTGGCGGGACAGCTGACTGGCTACACCTTC. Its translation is CASSLAGQLTGYTF. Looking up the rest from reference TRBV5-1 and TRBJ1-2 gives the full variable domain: KAGVTQTPRYLIKTRGQQVTLSCSPISGHRSVSWYQQTPGQGLQFLFEYFSETQRNKGNFPGRFSGRQFSNSRSEMNVSTLELGDSALYLCASSLAGQLTGYTFGSGTRLTVV.

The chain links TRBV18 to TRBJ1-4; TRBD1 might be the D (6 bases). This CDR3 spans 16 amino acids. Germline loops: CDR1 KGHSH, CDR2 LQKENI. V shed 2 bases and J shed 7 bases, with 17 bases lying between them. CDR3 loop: CASSPSRAGASEKLFF. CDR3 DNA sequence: TGTGCCAGCTCACCATCGAGGGCAGGGGCCAGTGAAAAACTGTTTTTT.

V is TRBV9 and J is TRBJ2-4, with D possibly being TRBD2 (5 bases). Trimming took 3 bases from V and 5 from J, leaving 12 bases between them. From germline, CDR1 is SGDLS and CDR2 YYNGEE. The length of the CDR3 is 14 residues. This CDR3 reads CASSAMGVENIQYF. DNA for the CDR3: TGTGCCAGCAGCGCTATGGGAGTGGAAAACATTCAGTACTTC. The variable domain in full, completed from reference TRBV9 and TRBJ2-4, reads DSGVTQTPKHLITATGQRVTLRCSPRSGDLSVYWYQQSLDQGLQFLIQYYNGEERAKGNILERFSAQQFPDLHSELNLSSLELGDSALYFCASSAMGVENIQYFGAGTRLSVL.

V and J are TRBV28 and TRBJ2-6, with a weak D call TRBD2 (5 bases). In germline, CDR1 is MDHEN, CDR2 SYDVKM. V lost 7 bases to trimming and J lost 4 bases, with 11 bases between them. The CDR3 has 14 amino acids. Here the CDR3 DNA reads TGTGCCAGCAATCGCGGGTCCGGGGCCAACGTCCTGACTTTC. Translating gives CASNRGSGANVLTF. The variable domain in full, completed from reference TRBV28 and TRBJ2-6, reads DVKVTQSSRYLVKRTGEKVFLECVQDMDHENMFWYRQDPGLGLRLIYFSYDVKMKEKGDIPEGYSVSREKKERFSLILESASTNQTSMYLCASNRGSGANVLTFGAGSRLTVL.

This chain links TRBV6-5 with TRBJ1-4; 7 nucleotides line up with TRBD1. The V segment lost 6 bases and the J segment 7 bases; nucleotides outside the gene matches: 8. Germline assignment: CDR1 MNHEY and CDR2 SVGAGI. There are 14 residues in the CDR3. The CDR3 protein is CASRVTGAAEKLFF. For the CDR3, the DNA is TGTGCCAGCAGAGTAACAGGGGCTGCTGAAAAACTGTTTTTT.

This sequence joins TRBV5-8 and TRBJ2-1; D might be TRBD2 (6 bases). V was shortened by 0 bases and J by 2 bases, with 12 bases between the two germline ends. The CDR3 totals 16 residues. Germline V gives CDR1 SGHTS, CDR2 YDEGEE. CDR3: CASSLGPLATYNEQFF. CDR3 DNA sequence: TGTGCCAGCAGCTTGGGGCCACTAGCCACCTACAATGAGCAGTTCTTC.

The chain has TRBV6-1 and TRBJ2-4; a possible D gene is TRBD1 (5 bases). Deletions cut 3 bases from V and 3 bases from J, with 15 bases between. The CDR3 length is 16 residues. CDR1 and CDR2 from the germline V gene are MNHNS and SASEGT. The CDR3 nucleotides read TGTGCCAGCAGTGAGGGTGGGGCGATGGACAAAAACATTCAGTACTTC. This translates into CASSEGGAMDKNIQYF.

CDR3 protein: CASSTRGQGNSPLHF. The CDR3 DNA follows: TGTGCCAGCAGCACACGGGGACAGGGGAATTCACCCCTCCACTTT. This sequence joins TRBV9 and TRBJ1-6; 10 bases align to TRBD1. CDR1 and CDR2 from the germline V gene are SGDLS and YYNGEE. CDR3 length: 15 residues. The ends lost 4 bases at V and 7 bases at J; junction bases unmatched: 5.

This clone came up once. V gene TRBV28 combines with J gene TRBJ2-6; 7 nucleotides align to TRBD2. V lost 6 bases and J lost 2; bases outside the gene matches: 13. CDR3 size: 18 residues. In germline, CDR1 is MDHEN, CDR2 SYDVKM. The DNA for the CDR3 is TGTGCCAGCAGCACCCGGGGCGGGAGCCTGGCTGGGGCCAACGTCCTGACTTTC. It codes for CASSTRGGSLAGANVLTF.

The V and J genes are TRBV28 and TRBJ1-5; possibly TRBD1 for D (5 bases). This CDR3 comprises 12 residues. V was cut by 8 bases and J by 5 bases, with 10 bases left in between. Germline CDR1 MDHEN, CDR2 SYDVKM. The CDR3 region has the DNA TGTGCCAGCTACGACAGACATCAGCCCCAGCATTTT. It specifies CASYDRHQPQHF.

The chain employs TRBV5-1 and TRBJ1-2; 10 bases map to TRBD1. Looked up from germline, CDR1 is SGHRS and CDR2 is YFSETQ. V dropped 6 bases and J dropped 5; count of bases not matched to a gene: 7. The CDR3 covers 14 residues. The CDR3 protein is CASTKGQGQYGYTF. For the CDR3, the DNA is TGCGCCAGCACCAAGGGACAGGGGCAATATGGCTACACCTTC.